This T cell receptor beta chain was found in a study of cytomegalovirus exposure and HLA in healthy donors. Study observations and caveats: About 87% or about 30% of the time was how often most TCR beta V segments were productive, according to an earlier analysis. Most of the CMV-associated TCR beta chains (in a later analysis) appeared to be HLA-restricted. Exclusion applied to some V segments, including TRBV6-2 and TRBV6-3, as they were indistinguishable.

The CDR3 covers 15 residues. With 5 bases removed from V and 7 bases from J, the gap between germline ends came to 18 bases. Germline CDR1 and CDR2: SNHLY and FYNNEI. With 60 Vbeta and 13 Jbeta primers, the PCR was carried out. In the authors' methods: Unique TCR beta chains numbered about 72 million in a later analysis, with 10 million to 14 million shared. The protocol was immunoSEQ multiplex PCR, while the TCRdb copy is restricted to in-frame clones and leaves out a portion. V and J calls and clone size come straight from that table; D and trimming were deduced from the DNA. The data contain fewer than 110,000 clones, roughly four fifths of them seen just once; the ten biggest clones take up about 10%. With regard to this clone: The antigen remains unidentified.

Sequencing was done on a sample of PBMCs. The rearrangement uses TRBV2 and TRBJ1-5; perhaps TRBD1 as D (6 bases). The clonotype comes from a man aged 45-60 years in good health and CMV-seronegative. Here the CDR3 DNA reads TGTGCCAGCAGTATATCACAGGGTAAAGGCCAGCCCCAGCATTTT. Its protein is CASSISQGKGQPQHF.